This passage covers 23 T cell receptor beta chains from one sample sequenced in a study of chemoradiotherapy in HPV16-positive cancers (dated by TCRdb to 2021 to 2024). Library method: the immunoSEQ multiplex PCR assay. The immuneACCESS repertoire file appears here via TCRdb, limited to in-frame rearrangements. These files lack a portion of the clones; in checked studies, under half of the deficit traces to unresolved V genes, and the cause of the others is not known. Within this sample are around 29,000 clones, with 91% of them counted one time only. 20% to 25% of the sample goes to the ten largest clones. The starting material was blood, obtained from a patient who underwent chemoradiotherapy. These receptor sequences come from a human donor with HPV-associated anogenital cancer.

This clone came up once. The chain has TRBV7-9 and TRBJ2-7; no clear D. The CDR3 has 13 amino acids. Germline-derived CDR1 and CDR2 are SEHNR and FQNEAQ (reference sequence). V was cut by 5 bases and J by 5 bases, with 13 bases left in between. The CDR3 loop reads CASSPTAWNEQYF. The CDR3 DNA follows: TGTGCCAGCAGCCCCACGGCGTGGAACGAGCAGTACTTC.

CDR3 region: CASNGIWGYTF. The DNA for the CDR3 is TGTGCCAGCAATGGGATTTGGGGCTACACCTTC. The chain uses TRBV2 and TRBJ1-2, with D hard to call. This CDR3 region has 11 residues. Germline V gives CDR1 SNHLY, CDR2 FYNNEI. V lost 7 bases and J 8 bases, leaving 11 bases between the germline ends.

The chain recombines TRBV15 with TRBJ2-1; D is perhaps TRBD2 (5 bases). CDR3 size: 15 residues. The V end lost 0 bases, the J end lost 1 base, and 7 bases lay between the germline ends. Germline assignment: CDR1 LNHNV and CDR2 YYDKDF (reference sequence). The CDR3 DNA is TGTGCCACCAGCAGAGATCGGGGTTCCTACAATGAGCAGTTCTTC. Protein: CATSRDRGSYNEQFF.

This clone was counted a single time. CDR3 sequence reads: CASSRTGSGTDTQYF. In DNA, the CDR3 is TGTGCCAGCAGTCGCACAGGGTCGGGCACAGATACGCAGTATTTT. The chain joins TRBV25-1 to TRBJ2-3; TRBD1 might be the D (6 bases). Germline V gives CDR1 MGHDK, CDR2 SYGVNS. This CDR3 comprises 15 residues. V dropped 5 bases and J dropped 1 base, with 13 bases sitting between them.

This clone was recorded only once. The gene calls are TRBV18 and TRBJ2-2, with 9 bases aligning to TRBD2. The CDR3 spans 17 residues. Losses at the gene ends were 2 bases for V and 4 bases for J; bases not matched to a gene: 8. Germline V gives CDR1 KGHSH, CDR2 LQKENI. The CDR3 is CASSPYSGLASTGELFF. In DNA, the CDR3 is TGTGCCAGCTCACCATACTCTGGACTAGCGAGCACCGGGGAGCTGTTTTTT. The full variable domain, rest sourced from reference TRBV18 and TRBJ2-2, is NAGVMQNPRHLVRRRGQEARLRCSPMKGHSHVYWYRQLPEEGLKFMVYLQKENIIDESGMPKERFSAEFPKEGPSILRIQQVVRGDSAAYFCASSPYSGLASTGELFFGEGSRLTVL.

V usage is TRBV7-9 and J usage is TRBJ2-7, with D possibly being TRBD2 (7 bases). This CDR3 comprises 16 residues. Germline CDR1 is SEHNR and CDR2 is FQNEAQ (reference sequence). Deletions cut 1 base from V and 2 bases from J, with 15 bases between. Written as DNA, the CDR3 is TGTGCCAGCAGCTTAGAGGGGGGAGCGGGACCCTACGAGCAGTACTTC. Translating it yields CASSLEGGAGPYEQYF. Full variable domain (rest looked up from reference TRBV7-9 and TRBJ2-7): DTGVSQNPRHKITKRGQNVTFRCDPISEHNRLYWYRQTLGQGPEFLTYFQNEAQLEKSRLLSDRFSAERPKGSFSTLEIQRTEQGDSAMYLCASSLEGGAGPYEQYFGPGTRLTVT.

J is TRBJ2-1 and V is TRBV11-2, with 8 bases aligning to TRBD1. The length of the CDR3 is 15 residues. Trimming removed 2 bases from V and 6 bases from J; junction bases left unmatched: 6. Germline CDR1 reads SGHAT; CDR2 reads FQNNGV. CDR3 sequence reads: CASSLIQGEFNEQFF. The CDR3 coding sequence is TGTGCCAGCAGCTTAATACAGGGGGAGTTCAATGAGCAGTTCTTC.

The chain couples TRBV9 to TRBJ2-7, with D possibly matching TRBD1 (5 bases). Looked up from germline, CDR1 is SGDLS and CDR2 is YYNGEE. V was pared by 4 bases and J by 0 bases, with 14 bases between. The CDR3 length is 15 residues. CDR3 DNA: TGTGCCAGCAGCCCGGTCGTAGGGGCCTCCTACGAGCAGTACTTC. It is translated as CASSPVVGASYEQYF.

The chain uses TRBV6-5 and TRBJ1-2; TRBD1 is a possible D gene (6 bases). Germline CDR1 reads MNHEY; CDR2 reads SVGAGI. The CDR3 is 13 residues long. V lost 0 bases and J 10 bases, leaving 12 bases between the germline ends. The DNA of the CDR3 is TGTGCCAGCAGTTACTCAGGGGGGGGAGTCTACACCTTC. It translates to CASSYSGGGVYTF.

J is TRBJ2-1 and V is TRBV7-6; TRBD2 matches at 12 bases. V shed 5 bases and J 7 bases; nucleotides not matched to a gene: 6. This CDR3 contains 15 residues. The germline CDR1 and CDR2 sequences are SGHVS and FNYEAQ. The CDR3 loop is CASSPTSGSQNEQFF. The CDR3 region has the DNA TGTGCCAGCAGCCCGACTAGCGGGAGCCAGAATGAGCAGTTCTTC.

The V call is TRBV11-2, the J call TRBJ1-6, with D perhaps matching TRBD1 (6 bases). This CDR3 has 12 amino acids. Trimming took off 4 bases at V and 14 bases at J, with 12 bases between the two ends. Germline CDR1 and CDR2: SGHAT and FQNNGV. The CDR3 nucleotides are TGTGCCAGCAGCTCCCAGGGGTCGTCCCTCCACTTT. Amino acid sequence: CASSSQGSSLHF.

This clone occurred once. The chain employs TRBV6-5 and TRBJ2-1, with a tentative D call TRBD1 (6 bases). The germline CDR1 and CDR2 sequences are MNHEY and SVGAGI. This CDR3 has 16 amino acids. Trimming pared 4 bases from V and 3 bases from J, leaving 16 bases between. The CDR3, as DNA: TGTGCCAGCAGTTCGACAGGCCGGCCCTTCTACAATGAGCAGTTCTTC. Protein sequence: CASSSTGRPFYNEQFF.

This clone was counted once. The chain is built from TRBV15 and TRBJ2-3; 12 nucleotides match TRBD2. Germline V gives CDR1 LNHNV, CDR2 YYDKDF (reference sequence). V dropped 0 bases and J dropped 5; count of bases not matched to a gene: 9. This CDR3 has 18 residues. The CDR3 DNA is TGTGCCACCAGCAGAGATTGGAGAGGACTAGCGGGACGAGATACGCAGTATTTT. Protein: CATSRDWRGLAGRDTQYF.

This chain uses TRBV27 with TRBJ2-2; D gene ambiguous. This CDR3 has 13 residues. Per germline, CDR1 MNHEY and CDR2 SMNVEV (reference sequence). Trimming shortened V by 0 bases and J by 5 bases, and 4 bases separated the two germline ends. CDR3 residues: CASSLSLTGELFF. DNA for the CDR3: TGTGCCAGCAGTTTATCGCTAACCGGGGAGCTGTTTTTT.

This sequence joins TRBV4-1 and TRBJ1-1; 7 nucleotides align to TRBD1. Germline V gene lookup returns CDR1 MGHRA and CDR2 YSYEKL. The J segment lost 1 base and the V segment lost 6 bases, leaving 2 bases of the junction unmatched. The CDR3 is 13 residues long. The CDR3 DNA is TGCGCCAGCAGTGCAGGGGGGAACACTGAAGCTTTCTTT. It encodes CASSAGGNTEAFF.

The rearrangement links TRBV7-2 to TRBJ2-1; 9 positions match TRBD1. The CDR3 extends over 16 amino acids. V lost 5 bases to trimming and J lost 0 bases; unmatched junction nucleotides: 5. Germline CDR1 reads SGHTA; CDR2 reads FQGNSA. The CDR3 spells CASSVTGGNSYNEQFF. The CDR3 coding sequence is TGTGCCAGCAGCGTCACAGGGGGCAACTCCTACAATGAGCAGTTCTTC.

This chain connects TRBV7-2 to TRBJ2-4; 10 bases are shared with TRBD1. V dropped 8 bases and J dropped 6; count of bases not matched to a gene: 4. The CDR3 covers 13 residues. The germline gives CDR1 SGHTA, CDR2 FQGNSA. CDR3 sequence: CASGQGVGNIQYF. The CDR3 nucleotides read TGTGCCAGCGGACAGGGGGTGGGAAACATTCAGTACTTC.

This chain connects TRBV30 to TRBJ1-3; D is ambiguous. The CDR3 is 14 amino acids. V lost 0 bases to trimming and J lost 0 bases, with 6 bases between them. Germline loops: CDR1 GTSNPN, CDR2 SVGIG (reference sequence). CDR3 coding DNA: TGTGCCTGGAGTGTCGGCGGCTCTGGAAACACCATATATTTT. It yields the protein CAWSVGGSGNTIYF.

The rearrangement uses TRBV7-9 and TRBJ2-7; possibly TRBD1 or TRBD2 for D (5 bases each). Per germline, CDR1 SEHNR and CDR2 FQNEAQ (reference sequence). CDR3 length equals 14 residues. With 7 bases removed from V and 2 bases from J, the gap between germline ends came to 15 bases. Here the CDR3 reads CASTLGQGAYEQYF. The CDR3 nucleotides are TGTGCCAGCACCTTGGGGCAGGGAGCCTACGAGCAGTACTTC.

The chain employs TRBV29-1 and TRBJ1-2; 7 bases agree with TRBD1. The germline V gene has CDR1 SQVTM and CDR2 ANQGSEA. This CDR3 comprises 15 residues. Trimming cost V 0 bases and J 5 bases; bases outside gene matches: 9. CDR3 region: CSVEDGGGYDYGYTF. CDR3 DNA sequence: TGCAGCGTTGAAGATGGAGGGGGCTACGATTATGGCTACACCTTC. The complete variable domain, with remaining parts taken from reference TRBV29-1 and TRBJ1-2, reads SAVISQKPSRDICQRGTSLTIQCQVDSQVTMMFWYRQQPGQSLTLIATANQGSEATYESGFVIDKFPISRPNLTFSTLTVSNMSPEDSSIYLCSVEDGGGYDYGYTFGSGTRLTVV.

V usage is TRBV7-6 and J usage is TRBJ2-3; the D call may be TRBD1 or TRBD2 (5 bases each). The CDR3 spans 15 residues. The V end was cut by 1 base, the J end by 4 bases, with 12 bases between. CDR1 is SGHVS and CDR2 is FNYEAQ in the germline V gene. The CDR3 sequence is CASSLVRDGADTQYF. CDR3 bases: TGTGCCAGCAGCTTAGTCCGGGACGGCGCAGATACGCAGTATTTT.

The chain couples TRBV7-9 to TRBJ2-3, with TRBD2 matching 8 bases. In germline, CDR1 is SEHNR, CDR2 FQNEAQ (reference sequence). The CDR3 covers 15 residues. V trimming: 5 bases; J trimming: 4 bases; junction bases outside the gene matches: 8. The CDR3 DNA reads TGTGCCAGCAGCCTCACGGGAGGGGTTCCAGATACGCAGTATTTT. It encodes CASSLTGGVPDTQYF.

This clone was seen once. The CDR3: CASSPGLAGAFYEQYF. In DNA, the CDR3 is TGTGCCAGCAGCCCGGGACTAGCGGGGGCCTTCTACGAGCAGTACTTC. The gene calls are TRBV5-4 and TRBJ2-7; 14 positions agree with TRBD2. V shed 4 bases, J shed 3 bases, and the junction held 6 bases outside the gene matches. This CDR3 has 16 amino acids. Germline-derived CDR1 and CDR2 are SGHNT and YYREEE (reference sequence).